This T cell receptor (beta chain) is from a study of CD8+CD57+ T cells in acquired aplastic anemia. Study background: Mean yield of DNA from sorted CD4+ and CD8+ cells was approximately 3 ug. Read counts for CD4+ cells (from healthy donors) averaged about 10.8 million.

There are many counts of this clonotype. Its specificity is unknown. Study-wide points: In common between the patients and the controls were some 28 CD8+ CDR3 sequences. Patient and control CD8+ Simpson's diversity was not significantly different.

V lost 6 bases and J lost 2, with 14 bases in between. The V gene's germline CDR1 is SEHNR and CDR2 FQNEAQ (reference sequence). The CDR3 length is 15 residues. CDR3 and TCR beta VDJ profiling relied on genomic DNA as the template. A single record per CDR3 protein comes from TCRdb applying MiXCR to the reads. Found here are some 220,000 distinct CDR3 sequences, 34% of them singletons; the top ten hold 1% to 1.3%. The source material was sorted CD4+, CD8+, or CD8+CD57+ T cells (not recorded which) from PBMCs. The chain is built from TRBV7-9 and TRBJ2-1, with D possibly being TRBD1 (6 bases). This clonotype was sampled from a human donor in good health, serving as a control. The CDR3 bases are TGTGCCAGCAGGTCCTGGACAGCCACCTACAATGAGCAGTTCTTC. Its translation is CASRSWTATYNEQFF.